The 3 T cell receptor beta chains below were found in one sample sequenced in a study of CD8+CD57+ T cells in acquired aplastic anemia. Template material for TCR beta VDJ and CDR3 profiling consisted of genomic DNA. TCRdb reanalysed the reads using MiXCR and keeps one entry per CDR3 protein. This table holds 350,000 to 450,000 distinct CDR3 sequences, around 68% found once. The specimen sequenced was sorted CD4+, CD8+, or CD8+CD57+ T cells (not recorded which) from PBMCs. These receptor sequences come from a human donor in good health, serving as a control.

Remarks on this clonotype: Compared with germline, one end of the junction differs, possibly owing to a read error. CDR3 loop: CATSLSHEQYF. The CDR3 bases are TGTGCCACCAGCCTTAGCCACGAGCAGTACTTC. The rearrangement joins TRBV7-6 to TRBJ2-7; D gene uncertain. The CDR3 covers 11 residues. CDR1 and CDR2 from the germline V gene are SGHVS and FNYEAQ.

The CDR3 DNA sequence: TGTGCCAGCAGCAAAGATAGCCAGAGGGCCCGGGAGACCCAGTACTTC. Translation gives CASSKDSQRARETQYF. The chain has TRBV7-3 and TRBJ2-5; D perhaps matches TRBD2 (5 bases). The CDR3 spans 16 residues. Trimming took 5 bases from V and 5 from J, leaving 21 bases between them. Per germline, CDR1 SGHTA and CDR2 FQGTGA.

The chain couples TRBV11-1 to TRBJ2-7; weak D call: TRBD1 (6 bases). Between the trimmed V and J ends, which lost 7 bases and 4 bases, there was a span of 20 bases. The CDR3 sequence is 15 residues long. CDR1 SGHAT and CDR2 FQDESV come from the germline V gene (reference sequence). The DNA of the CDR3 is TGTGCCAGCACCGAGGCCGTTTTCAGGGGTTACGAGCAGTACTTC. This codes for CASTEAVFRGYEQYF.